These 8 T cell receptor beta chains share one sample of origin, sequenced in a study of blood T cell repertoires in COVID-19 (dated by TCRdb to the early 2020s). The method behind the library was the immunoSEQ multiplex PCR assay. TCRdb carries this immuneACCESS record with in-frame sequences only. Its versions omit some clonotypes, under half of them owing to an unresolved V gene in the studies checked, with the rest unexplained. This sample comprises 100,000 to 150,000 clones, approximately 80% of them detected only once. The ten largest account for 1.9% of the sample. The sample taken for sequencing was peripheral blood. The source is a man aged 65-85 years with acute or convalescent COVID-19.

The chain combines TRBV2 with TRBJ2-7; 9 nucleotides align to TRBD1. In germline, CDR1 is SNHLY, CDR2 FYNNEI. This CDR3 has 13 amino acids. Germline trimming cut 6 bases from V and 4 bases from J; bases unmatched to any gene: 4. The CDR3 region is CASSGGTGYEQYF. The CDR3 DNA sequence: TGTGCCAGCAGCGGTGGGACAGGGTACGAGCAGTACTTC.

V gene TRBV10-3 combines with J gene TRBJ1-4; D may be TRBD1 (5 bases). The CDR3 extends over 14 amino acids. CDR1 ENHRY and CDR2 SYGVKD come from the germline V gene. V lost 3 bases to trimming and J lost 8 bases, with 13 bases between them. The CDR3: CAISDQAQGEKLFF. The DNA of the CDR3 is TGTGCCATCAGTGACCAGGCTCAGGGCGAAAAACTGTTTTTT.

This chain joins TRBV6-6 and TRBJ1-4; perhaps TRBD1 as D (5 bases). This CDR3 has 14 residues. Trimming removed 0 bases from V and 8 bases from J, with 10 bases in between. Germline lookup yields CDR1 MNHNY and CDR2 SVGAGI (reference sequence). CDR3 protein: CASSYSGGVEKLFF. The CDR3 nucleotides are TGTGCCAGCAGTTACTCCGGGGGAGTAGAAAAACTGTTTTTT.

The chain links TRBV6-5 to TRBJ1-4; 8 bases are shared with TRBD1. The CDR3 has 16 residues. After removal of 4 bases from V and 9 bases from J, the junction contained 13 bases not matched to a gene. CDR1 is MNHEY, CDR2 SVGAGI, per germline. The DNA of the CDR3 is TGTGCCAGCAGTTTCTCTACCGGGACAGGTTGGAAAAAACTGTTTTTT. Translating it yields CASSFSTGTGWKKLFF.

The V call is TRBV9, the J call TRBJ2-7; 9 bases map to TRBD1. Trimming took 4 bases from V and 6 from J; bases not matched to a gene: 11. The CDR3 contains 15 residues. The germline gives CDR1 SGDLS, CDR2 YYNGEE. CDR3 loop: CASSLLGDRDGEQYF. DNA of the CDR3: TGTGCCAGCAGCCTACTCGGGGACAGGGACGGCGAGCAGTACTTC.

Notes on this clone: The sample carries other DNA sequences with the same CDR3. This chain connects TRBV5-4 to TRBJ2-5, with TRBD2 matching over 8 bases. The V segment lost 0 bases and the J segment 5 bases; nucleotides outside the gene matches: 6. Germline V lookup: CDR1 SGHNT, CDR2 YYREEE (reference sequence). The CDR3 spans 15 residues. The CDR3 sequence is CASSLEVAGLETQYF. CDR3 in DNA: TGTGCCAGCAGCTTGGAGGTAGCGGGGCTTGAGACCCAGTACTTC.

CDR3 sequence: CASSPFGRTTDTQYF. The CDR3 coding sequence is TGCGCCAGCAGCCCGTTCGGGAGGACCACAGATACGCAGTATTTT. The chain is built from TRBV10-1 and TRBJ2-3, with 7 positions matching TRBD2. The trim removed 6 bases at V and 2 bases at J, leaving 8 bases unmatched. The CDR3 is 15 amino acids. Looked up from germline, CDR1 is WNHNN and CDR2 is SYGVQD (reference sequence).

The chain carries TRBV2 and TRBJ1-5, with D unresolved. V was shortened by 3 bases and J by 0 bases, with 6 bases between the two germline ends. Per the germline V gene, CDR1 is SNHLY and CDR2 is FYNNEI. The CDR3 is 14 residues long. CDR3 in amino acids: CASSELSSNQPQHF. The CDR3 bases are TGTGCCAGCAGTGAGTTATCTAGCAATCAGCCCCAGCATTTT.